This record concerns one T cell receptor (beta chain) sequence. Its target is unknown. The junction differs from germline at one of its ends, possibly a read error. The V gene's germline CDR1 is SGHRS and CDR2 YFSETQ. The CDR3 length is 11 residues. A CD45RA-negative memory subset and a CD45RA+ naive subset were separated from the CD4+ cells. These data come from a study of shared clonotypes between healthy human individuals. General observations from the study: In general, naive subsets displayed greater estimated richness than memory subsets did.

The deep-level immunoSEQ assay was used. Assay used: immunoSEQ multiplex PCR; TCRdb lists only in-frame clones, some missing. The sample consists of 600,000 to 750,000 clones, over 60% of them appearing once. The sequence came from a woman aged 25 to 39 in good health. Sequenced: memory CD4+ T cells sorted from blood. The subset: CD45RA-negative fraction. V gene TRBV5-1 combines with J gene TRBJ1-4, with D tentatively TRBD1 (5 bases). In nucleotides, the CDR3 is TGCCCCGACGGCAGGGAAGGAAAAACTGTTTTT. It encodes CPDGREGKTVF.